The 2 T cell receptor beta chains presented below share a single source sample, sequenced in a study of T-cell memory formation after mild COVID-19. TCRdb reprocessed the 5' RACE reads via MiXCR and lists one record per CDR3 protein. This sample has approximately 230,000 distinct CDR3 sequences; less than 20% occur once, and the top ten carry approximately 3.6%. The source material was PBMCs or a T cell subset sorted from them (not recorded which). The receptors stem from a man between 18 and 29 years old who had mild COVID-19 (a few samples of this study predate the infection). Cell type and time point are not known.

In its sample, this clonotype was seen a few times. The chain combines TRBV7-2 with TRBJ1-5; D not certain. The CDR3 totals 13 residues. Germline V gene sequence: CDR1 SGHTA, CDR2 FQGNSA. V lost 5 bases to trimming and J lost 6 bases, with 11 bases between them. CDR3 sequence reads: CASSPVNRQPQHF. CDR3 nucleotide sequence: TGTGCCAGCAGCCCTGTGAACCGTCAGCCCCAGCATTTT.

This clonotype was counted between two and nine times. The CDR3 spells CATSFGTVNEKLFF. CDR3 DNA sequence: TGTGCCACCAGTTTTGGGACGGTGAATGAAAAACTGTTTTTT. The chain joins TRBV15 to TRBJ1-4; TRBD1 is a possible D gene (5 bases). The CDR3 loop spans 14 amino acids. V lost 6 bases to trimming and J lost 5 bases, with 13 bases between them. Germline lookup yields CDR1 LNHNV and CDR2 YYDKDF (reference sequence).